This T cell receptor beta chain was documented in a study of OX40 agonist ivuxolimab in advanced cancers. Study background: Partial responses, seen in three patients, involved one hepatocellular carcinoma and two cutaneous melanomas. Study conclusions and caveats: Clonal expansion by week 6 occurred in CD4+ and CD8+ blood T cells (at 0.1 to 3.0 mg/kg).

Produced via immunoSEQ multiplex PCR; TCRdb's table is partial and in-frame only. The table shows 90,000 to 100,000 clones, with around 95% occurring only once. With respect to this clone: The antigen remains unidentified.

Material: CD4+ or CD8+ T cells sorted from blood, obtained in a trial of the OX40 agonist ivuxolimab. The sequence came from an adult with an advanced solid tumor such as melanoma, head and neck, liver or kidney cancer.

As DNA, the CDR3 is TGTGCCAGCTCATTGGGTTCCGGGTACGAGCAGTACTTC. It codes for CASSLGSGYEQYF. The chain uses TRBV18 and TRBJ2-7; D ambiguous. CDR3 length equals 13 residues. V was cut by 5 bases and J by 4 bases, with 12 bases left in between. Germline values: CDR1 KGHSH, CDR2 LQKENI.